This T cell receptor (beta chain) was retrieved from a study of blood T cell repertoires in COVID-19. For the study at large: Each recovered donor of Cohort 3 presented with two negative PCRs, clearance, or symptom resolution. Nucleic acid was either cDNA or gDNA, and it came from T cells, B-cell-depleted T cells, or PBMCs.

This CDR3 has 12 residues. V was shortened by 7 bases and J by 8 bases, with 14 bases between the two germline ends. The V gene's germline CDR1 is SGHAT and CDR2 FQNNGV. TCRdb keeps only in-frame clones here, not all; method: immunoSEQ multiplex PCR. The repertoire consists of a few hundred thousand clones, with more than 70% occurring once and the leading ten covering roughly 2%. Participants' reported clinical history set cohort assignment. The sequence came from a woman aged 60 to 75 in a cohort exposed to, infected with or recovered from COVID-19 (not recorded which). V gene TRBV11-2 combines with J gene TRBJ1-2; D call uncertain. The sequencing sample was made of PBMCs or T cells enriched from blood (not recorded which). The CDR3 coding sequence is TGTGCCAGCACCCCTAGCACGGCGGGCTACACCTTC. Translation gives CASTPSTAGYTF.